These 28 T cell receptor beta chains share one sample of origin, sequenced in a study of shared clonotypes between healthy human individuals. Naive CD8 populations comprised CD45RO-negative cells positively selected for CCR7, excluding terminally differentiated effector memory CD45RA+ cells. Profiling relied on immunoSEQ multiplex PCR, and the TCRdb table lists in-frame clones only, not all of them. The sample consists of hundreds of thousands of clones, 95% to 98% of them appearing once. Sequencing used naive CD8+ T cells sorted from blood. Receptors were obtained from a man younger than 40 in good health.

The V gene is TRBV29-1, the J gene TRBJ2-3; D tentatively fits TRBD1 or TRBD2 (5 bases each). CDR3 length equals 13 residues. Trimming removed 8 bases from V and 6 bases from J, with 18 bases in between. CDR1 SQVTM and CDR2 ANQGSEA come from the germline V gene. The CDR3 coding sequence is TGCAGCACCCGGGACCTCCTGCTGGATACGCAGTATTTT. It encodes CSTRDLLLDTQYF.

The genes are TRBV18 and TRBJ2-1; a possible D gene is TRBD1 (8 bases). Per the germline V gene, CDR1 is KGHSH and CDR2 is LQKENI. Deletions cut 2 bases from V and 8 bases from J, with 19 bases between. The length of the CDR3 is 16 residues. CDR3 coding DNA: TGTGCCAGCTCACCAAATGGACAGGGAGGGAGGTATGAGCAGTTCTTC. It codes for CASSPNGQGGRYEQFF.

The J gene is TRBJ2-7, the V gene TRBV19; D remains unclear. The V end was cut by 5 bases, the J end by 3 bases, with 11 bases between. Germline CDR1 and CDR2: LNHDA and SQIVND (reference sequence). This CDR3 has 13 amino acids. For the CDR3, the DNA is TGTGCCAGTAGTCTGTCCAGGCTCTACGAGCAGTACTTC. Its protein is CASSLSRLYEQYF.

This clone is a singleton in its sample. V gene TRBV13 combines with J gene TRBJ2-1; 10 bases agree with TRBD2. The V gene end was trimmed by 1 base and the J gene end by 8 bases; junction bases not matched to a gene: 5. Looked up from germline, CDR1 is PRHDT and CDR2 is FYEKMQ (reference sequence). This CDR3 comprises 15 residues. The CDR3 region is CASSLAAGGPYEQFF. The CDR3, as DNA: TGTGCCAGCAGCTTAGCAGCGGGAGGGCCTTATGAGCAGTTCTTC.

This chain links TRBV29-1 with TRBJ2-2; tentatively, D is TRBD1 (5 bases). V was shortened by 4 bases and J by 7 bases, with 19 bases between the two germline ends. This CDR3 comprises 15 residues. Germline values: CDR1 SQVTM, CDR2 ANQGSEA. This CDR3 reads CSVGGCPILGGELFF. The CDR3 DNA sequence: TGCAGCGTTGGGGGCTGCCCCATTCTTGGCGGGGAGCTGTTTTTT.

A note on this clone: Distinct nucleotide sequences in the sample also encode this CDR3. V usage is TRBV7-9 and J usage is TRBJ2-3, with D uncertain. Germline assignment: CDR1 SEHNR and CDR2 FQNEAQ (reference sequence). CDR3 length: 12 residues. V was clipped by 2 bases and J by 6 bases, with 6 bases between them. The CDR3 here is CASSLSSDTQYF. The CDR3 nucleotides are TGTGCCAGCAGCTTATCTTCCGATACGCAGTATTTT.

The V gene is TRBV7-2, the J gene TRBJ2-5; D is uncertain. The V end was cut by 6 bases, the J end by 1 base, with 27 bases between. CDR1 is SGHTA and CDR2 is FQGNSA in the germline V gene. The CDR3 runs to 19 residues. CDR3 region: CASRTDSFARLVPQETQYF. The CDR3, as DNA: TGTGCCAGCAGAACCGATTCCTTTGCCCGACTGGTGCCCCAAGAGACCCAGTACTTC. Full variable domain (rest looked up from reference TRBV7-2 and TRBJ2-5): GAGVSQSPSNKVTEKGKDVELRCDPISGHTALYWYRQSLGQGLEFLIYFQGNSAPDKSGLPSDRFSAERTGGSVSTLTIQRTQQEDSAVYLCASRTDSFARLVPQETQYFGPGTRLLVL.

The chain has TRBV4-3 and TRBJ2-1; weak D call: TRBD1 (7 bases). Trimming stripped 2 bases from V and 5 bases from J, with 19 bases between. CDR1 is LGHNA and CDR2 is YSLEER in the germline V gene. The CDR3 is 17 residues long. This CDR3 is CASSQRGAGQSDNEQFF. The DNA of the CDR3 is TGCGCCAGCAGCCAAAGGGGGGCGGGACAGAGCGACAATGAGCAGTTCTTC.

The V call is TRBV15, the J call TRBJ2-4, with D hard to call. Trimming removed 2 bases from V and 0 bases from J, with 5 bases in between. The CDR3 loop spans 14 amino acids. Germline values: CDR1 LNHNV, CDR2 YYDKDF (reference sequence). The CDR3 here is CATSRPVAKNIQYF. In DNA, the CDR3 is TGTGCCACCAGCAGACCGGTAGCCAAAAACATTCAGTACTTC.

This sequence joins TRBV7-2 and TRBJ2-7; 7 bases map to TRBD1. V shed 0 bases, J shed 7 bases, and the junction held 12 bases outside the gene matches. This CDR3 spans 16 amino acids. Germline V gene lookup returns CDR1 SGHTA and CDR2 FQGNSA. The CDR3 here is CASSLASTGVMKEQYF. The CDR3 coding sequence is TGTGCCAGCAGCTTAGCGTCCACAGGGGTTATGAAAGAGCAGTACTTC.

The gene calls are TRBV6-5 and TRBJ2-5; no clear D gene. From germline, CDR1 is MNHEY and CDR2 SVGAGI. The V gene lost 0 bases and the J gene lost 9 bases, with 5 bases spanning the gap. The CDR3 is made up of 11 amino acids. The CDR3 reads CASSYSASQYF. The DNA of the CDR3 is TGTGCCAGCAGTTACTCGGCGTCCCAGTACTTC.

The J gene is TRBJ1-5, the V gene TRBV18; D is ambiguous. The CDR3 extends over 13 amino acids. CDR1 is KGHSH and CDR2 is LQKENI in the germline V gene. V dropped 6 bases and J dropped 6 bases, with 12 bases sitting between them. The CDR3 nucleotides read TGTGCCAGCTCGGAGACGGACGCTCAGCCCCAGCATTTT. Translation: CASSETDAQPQHF.

This clone was seen a single time. The chain recombines TRBV5-1 with TRBJ2-7; D possibly corresponds to TRBD2 (6 bases). The germline V gene encodes CDR1 SGHRS and CDR2 YFSETQ. The CDR3 is made up of 18 amino acids. Trimming cost V 7 bases and J 2 bases, with 28 bases left between them. The CDR3 region is CASSPSGRDPHPTYEQYF. The CDR3 coding sequence is TGCGCCAGCTCCCCCAGCGGGCGGGACCCCCATCCAACCTACGAGCAGTACTTC. Together with reference TRBV5-1 and TRBJ2-7, the CDR3 gives the full variable domain: KAGVTQTPRYLIKTRGQQVTLSCSPISGHRSVSWYQQTPGQGLQFLFEYFSETQRNKGNFPGRFSGRQFSNSRSEMNVSTLELGDSALYLCASSPSGRDPHPTYEQYFGPGTRLTVT.

The J gene is TRBJ2-2, the V gene TRBV4-1, with a tentative D call TRBD1 (5 bases). Germline V gene data show CDR1 as MGHRA and CDR2 as YSYEKL. Trimming pared 0 bases from V and 6 bases from J, leaving 14 bases between. The CDR3 length is 16 residues. CDR3 sequence reads: CASSQEYKWGAGELFF. In DNA form, the CDR3 reads TGCGCCAGCAGCCAAGAATATAAGTGGGGCGCCGGGGAGCTGTTTTTT.

The chain is built from TRBV6-6 and TRBJ1-1; D is possibly TRBD1 (5 bases). From germline, CDR1 is MNHNY and CDR2 SVGAGI (reference sequence). With 4 bases removed from V and 12 bases from J, the gap between germline ends came to 15 bases. The CDR3 is made up of 12 amino acids. The CDR3 here is CASSWDSPESFF. In DNA form, the CDR3 reads TGTGCCAGCAGTTGGGACTCACCGGAATCTTTCTTT.

The chain is built from TRBV15 and TRBJ1-5; 7 nucleotides agree with TRBD1. After removal of 4 bases from V and 7 bases from J, the junction contained 13 bases not matched to a gene. CDR3 length: 16 amino acids. Germline CDR1 reads LNHNV; CDR2 reads YYDKDF (reference sequence). CDR3 residues: CATSKGTTGLWQPQHF. The CDR3, as DNA: TGTGCCACCAGCAAAGGCACGACAGGGCTCTGGCAGCCCCAGCATTTT.

The rearrangement joins TRBV11-2 to TRBJ2-1; D is perhaps TRBD2 (6 bases). The CDR3 contains 18 residues. Germline V gene sequence: CDR1 SGHAT, CDR2 FQNNGV. The V end lost 6 bases, the J end lost 7 bases, and 28 bases lay between the germline ends. The CDR3: CASRPRDGGVGNMNEQFF. CDR3 DNA sequence: TGTGCCAGCAGGCCAAGGGACGGCGGGGTCGGTAATATGAATGAGCAGTTCTTC.

This clone has a single count. This chain links TRBV7-9 with TRBJ2-1; no clear D gene. The germline V gene has CDR1 SEHNR and CDR2 FQNEAQ (reference sequence). V shed 1 base and J shed 8 bases, with 12 bases lying between them. The CDR3 spans 14 residues. CDR3: CASSLGHSIDEQFF. As DNA, the CDR3 is TGTGCCAGCAGCTTAGGACACAGTATAGATGAGCAGTTCTTC.

The CDR3 here is CASSISTSYEQYF. As DNA, the CDR3 is TGCGCCAGCAGTATAAGTACCTCCTACGAGCAGTACTTC. The genes are TRBV5-1 and TRBJ2-7, with D unresolved. Germline assignment: CDR1 SGHRS and CDR2 YFSETQ. V shed 5 bases and J shed 0 bases, with 9 bases lying between them. CDR3 length equals 13 residues.

The chain employs TRBV7-9 and TRBJ2-4; TRBD1 matches 7 bases. This CDR3 has 14 amino acids. The germline V gene encodes CDR1 SEHNR and CDR2 FQNEAQ (reference sequence). Unmatched junction bases numbered 9, after V lost 5 bases and J lost 8 bases. The CDR3 DNA sequence: TGTGCCAGCAGCACGGACAGGAATGGATACATTCAGTACTTC. It is translated as CASSTDRNGYIQYF.

The genes are TRBV19 and TRBJ1-5; 10 positions agree with TRBD1. The CDR3 covers 16 residues. Germline V gene lookup returns CDR1 LNHDA and CDR2 SQIVND (reference sequence). V shed 6 bases and J 6 bases; nucleotides not matched to a gene: 11. CDR3 sequence: CASSPHRTGGGQPQHF. DNA for the CDR3: TGTGCCAGTAGCCCTCACCGGACAGGGGGAGGTCAGCCCCAGCATTTT.

This chain's CDR3 is CASSFPGGSYEQYF. The CDR3 bases are TGTGCCAGTAGTTTCCCCGGAGGATCCTACGAGCAGTACTTC. The rearrangement links TRBV19 to TRBJ2-7; the D gene is possibly TRBD2 (5 bases). Germline V CDR1 and CDR2: LNHDA, SQIVND (reference sequence). The CDR3 totals 14 residues. The V and J ends lost 5 bases and 1 base respectively, with 12 bases between them.

The gene calls are TRBV5-1 and TRBJ2-1; D possibly corresponds to TRBD1 (5 bases). Trimming removed 1 base at V and 7 bases at J, with 15 bases between. The germline V gene has CDR1 SGHRS and CDR2 YFSETQ. This CDR3 region has 15 residues. The CDR3 protein is CASSLNGAGLNEQFF. The CDR3 DNA is TGCGCCAGCAGCTTGAATGGCGCAGGGTTAAATGAGCAGTTCTTC.

The chain combines TRBV19 with TRBJ2-1; no clear D gene. Trimming removed 0 bases at V and 1 base at J, with 13 bases between. This CDR3 is built from 17 residues. The germline V gene encodes CDR1 LNHDA and CDR2 SQIVND (reference sequence). In nucleotides, the CDR3 is TGTGCCAGTAGTATAGATCCTCTGTTAGCTTCCTACAATGAGCAGTTCTTC. Translation gives CASSIDPLLASYNEQFF.

The chain recombines TRBV9 with TRBJ1-2; no firm D call. The V end was cut by 3 bases, the J end by 2 bases, with 8 bases between. CDR1 is SGDLS and CDR2 is YYNGEE in the germline V gene. This CDR3 has 13 amino acids. The CDR3 region has the DNA TGTGCCAGCAGCGATGAACAAAACTATGGCTACACCTTC. The encoded protein is CASSDEQNYGYTF.

Regarding this clone: Compared with germline, one end of the junction differs, possibly owing to a read error. The chain couples TRBV7-7 to TRBJ2-2, with no clear D. Germline V lookup: CDR1 SSHAT, CDR2 FNYEAQ (reference sequence). The CDR3 is 14 residues long. The CDR3 region is CASSFSPNTGELFF. CDR3 DNA: TGTGCTAGCAGCTTCTCACCGAACACCGGGGAGCTGTTTTTT.

The CDR3: CATRTFSSGNTIYF. The CDR3 bases are TGTGCCACTCGTACCTTCTCCTCTGGAAACACCATATATTTT. V usage is TRBV6-1 and J usage is TRBJ1-3; D is unclear. The V end was cut by 10 bases, the J end by 0 bases, with 13 bases between. Germline loops: CDR1 MNHNS, CDR2 SASEGT. The CDR3 contains 14 residues.

This rearrangement joins TRBV5-6 to TRBJ2-7; 9 bases line up with TRBD2. CDR1 is SGHDT and CDR2 is YYEEEE in the germline V gene. This CDR3 has 18 amino acids. The junction had 18 bases not matched to a gene; V was cut back by 3 bases and J by 5 bases. The CDR3 DNA follows: TGTGCCAGCAGCTACGGCCTACAAGCGCGGGAGGGCCCTCACGAGCAGTACTTC. Its protein product is CASSYGLQAREGPHEQYF.